The entry below describes one T cell receptor (beta chain). CDR1 is SNHLY, CDR2 FYNNEI, per germline. The V end was cut by 6 bases, the J end by 2 bases, with 5 bases between. This CDR3 is built from 11 residues. This record comes from a study of blood T cell repertoires in COVID-19. Study summary: Samples representing acute and convalescent COVID-19 were sourced from the United States, Italy and Spain. Sample material is recorded as cDNA or gDNA derived from T cells, B-cell-depleted T cells, or PBMCs.

Sequencing used immunoSEQ multiplex PCR; TCRdb keeps in-frame clones, though not all of them. This sample has more than 200,000 clones, with roughly 84% found just once. This chain links TRBV2 with TRBJ2-7; D unclear. The sample comprised peripheral blood. The source is a man aged 40-49 years with acute or convalescent COVID-19. CDR3 residues: CASSVTYEQYF. Here the CDR3 DNA reads TGTGCCAGCAGCGTTACCTACGAGCAGTACTTC.